What follows is one T cell receptor (beta chain) and its context. The antigen is not known. V was cut by 2 bases and J by 7 bases, with 14 bases left in between. Germline V gene data show CDR1 as MNHNS and CDR2 as SASEGT. CDR3 length: 15 residues. Primers included in the PCR were 60 Vbeta and 13 Jbeta primers. The table came from immunoSEQ multiplex PCR; TCRdb's copy has only in-frame clones and leaves some out. This sample has around 170,000 clones, with around 77% found just once. The data originate from a study of cytomegalovirus exposure and HLA in healthy donors. General observations from the study: Researchers reported in a later analysis that a missense DCLRE1C variant was tied to TCR beta V- and J-gene trimming.

The sample was PBMCs. This TCR derives from a man aged 40-50 years in good health and CMV-seronegative. The V call is TRBV6-1, the J call TRBJ1-4, with D perhaps matching TRBD1 (5 bases). Here the CDR3 DNA reads TGTGCCAGCAGTGAACCAGGCAGGGTCCCTGAAAAACTGTTTTTT. This gives the protein CASSEPGRVPEKLFF.